This T cell receptor beta chain was identified in a study of CD8 T cells in Susac syndrome. The CDR3 sequence is 13 residues long. The V and J ends lost 8 bases and 7 bases, in that order; junction bases with no gene match: 14. The germline CDR1 and CDR2 sequences are SQVTM and ANQGSEA. Random hexamers primed reverse transcription of about 0.45 to 1 ug RNA. The immunoSEQ assay covered 54 Vbeta and 13 Jbeta segments for CDR3. TCRdb independently ran MiXCR on the immunoSEQ multiplex PCR reads; one entry per CDR3 protein. The sample contains under 250,000 distinct CDR3 sequences, around 93% of which appear only once. This clonotype has just one count. Sequencing of TCR beta was undertaken in CD8+ and CD4+ T cells derived from blood. Relapsing-remitting disease, either stable or active, was present in the treatment-naive patients who were the multiple sclerosis controls. Negative isolation yielded CD8+ and CD4+ T cells; FACS enriched TEMRA cells.

The source material was CD4+ T cells from PBMCs. The receptor comes from a human donor with multiple sclerosis. The chain joins TRBV29-1 to TRBJ2-7; 7 nucleotides line up with TRBD1. CDR3 amino acids: CSPTQGRNQEQYF. The CDR3 DNA reads TGCAGCCCTACACAGGGGAGAAACCAAGAGCAGTACTTC.